Presented here are 10 T cell receptor beta chains from one specimen sequenced in a study of graft-versus-host responses after intestinal transplantation. Using immunoSEQ multiplex PCR, the repertoire was profiled, and TCRdb retains in-frame clones only, with some absent. Seen here are approximately 24,000 clones, 90% to 95% observed once, and the top ten hold roughly 2%. The sample here was PBMCs, taken about 41 days after intestinal transplant. Receptors were obtained from a human patient who received an intestinal transplant, so some T cells may come from the graft donor.

The genes are TRBV7-2 and TRBJ2-4; D is uncertain. CDR3 size: 14 residues. The germline V gene encodes CDR1 SGHTA and CDR2 FQGNSA. V was pared by 0 bases and J by 0 bases, with 3 bases between. The CDR3 sequence is CASSLAGAKNIQYF. The CDR3 DNA reads TGTGCCAGCAGCTTAGCGGGAGCCAAAAACATTCAGTACTTC. The whole variable domain, filled in from reference TRBV7-2 and TRBJ2-4, reads GAGVSQSPSNKVTEKGKDVELRCDPISGHTALYWYRQSLGQGLEFLIYFQGNSAPDKSGLPSDRFSAERTGGSVSTLTIQRTQQEDSAVYLCASSLAGAKNIQYFGAGTRLSVL.

As DNA, the CDR3 is TGTGCCTGGAGATCTAGCGGGAGGCCCTATAGCACAGATACGCAGTATTTT. It specifies CAWRSSGRPYSTDTQYF. The genes are TRBV30 and TRBJ2-3; TRBD2 agrees at 11 bases. Germline CDR1 is GTSNPN and CDR2 is SVGIG (reference sequence). V gave up 3 bases and J gave up 0 bases; unmatched junction bases: 8. The CDR3 is 17 amino acids.

The chain has TRBV4-1 and TRBJ2-3; 7 nucleotides match TRBD1. The germline gives CDR1 MGHRA, CDR2 YSYEKL. This CDR3 has 16 amino acids. V lost 4 bases, J lost 0 bases, and 7 bases stayed unmatched. The CDR3 coding sequence is TGCGCCAGCAGCCCCGGGACAGCGACTAGCACAGATACGCAGTATTTT. Translated, it gives CASSPGTATSTDTQYF.

The chain couples TRBV23-1 to TRBJ2-7; D unclear. TRBV23-1 is classed as an ORF, of uncertain function. CDR3 length equals 12 residues. V lost 6 bases and J 4 bases, leaving 10 bases between the germline ends. In nucleotides, the CDR3 is TGCGCCAGCAGGAGAGTTCATTACGAGCAGTACTTC. Residues: CASRRVHYEQYF.

In this sample, this clone turned up once. The chain combines TRBV14 with TRBJ2-1; TRBD2 might be the D (5 bases). The germline V gene encodes CDR1 SGHDN and CDR2 FVKESK. With 4 bases removed from V and 6 bases from J, the gap between germline ends came to 22 bases. The CDR3 has 17 amino acids. CDR3 nucleotide sequence: TGTGCCAGCAGCCCCGGACCGCGGGTCTTTTGGGTCAATGAGCAGTTCTTC. Its protein product is CASSPGPRVFWVNEQFF.

CDR3 protein: CASSRTGGTDTQYF. The CDR3 region has the DNA TGTGCCAGCAGCCGGACAGGGGGCACAGATACGCAGTATTTT. The chain combines TRBV6-5 with TRBJ2-3; 9 bases line up with TRBD1. Trimming cost V 6 bases and J 1 base; bases outside gene matches: 2. Germline CDR1 is MNHEY and CDR2 is SVGAGI. This CDR3 contains 14 residues.

The chain employs TRBV9 and TRBJ2-7; TRBD2 matches 8 bases. CDR3 length: 14 amino acids. Per the germline V gene, CDR1 is SGDLS and CDR2 is YYNGEE. With V trimmed by 4 bases and J by 3 bases, 6 bases remained unmatched. CDR3 residues: CASSFREGGYEQYF. Written as DNA, the CDR3 is TGTGCCAGCAGCTTTCGGGAGGGCGGCTACGAGCAGTACTTC.

V usage is TRBV5-6 and J usage is TRBJ1-2; D gene ambiguous. This CDR3 has 15 residues. The V gene lost 7 bases and the J gene lost 4 bases, with 20 bases spanning the gap. CDR1 and CDR2 from the germline V gene are SGHDT and YYEEEE. CDR3 protein: CASVRRNRKTYGYTF. The DNA of the CDR3 is TGTGCCAGCGTGAGACGCAATAGAAAGACCTATGGCTACACCTTC.

This clone was counted between two and nine times. The chain couples TRBV5-8 to TRBJ1-5; weak D call: TRBD1 (6 bases). This CDR3 region has 15 residues. V was pared by 3 bases and J by 7 bases, with 17 bases between. Looked up from germline, CDR1 is SGHTS and CDR2 is YDEGEE. The CDR3 coding sequence is TGTGCCAGCAGCTCCCTCGGGGGCAATGGGCAGCCCCAGCATTTT. Residues: CASSSLGGNGQPQHF.

The CDR3 nucleotides read TGTGCCAGCAGCTTCCTATCGGGAGCTTTCTTT. It encodes CASSFLSGAFF. The rearrangement uses TRBV13 and TRBJ1-1; D is uncertain. Germline CDR1 is PRHDT and CDR2 is FYEKMQ (reference sequence). This CDR3 is 11 amino acids long. The ends were cut back, 3 bases at V and 10 bases at J, with 9 bases in the middle.